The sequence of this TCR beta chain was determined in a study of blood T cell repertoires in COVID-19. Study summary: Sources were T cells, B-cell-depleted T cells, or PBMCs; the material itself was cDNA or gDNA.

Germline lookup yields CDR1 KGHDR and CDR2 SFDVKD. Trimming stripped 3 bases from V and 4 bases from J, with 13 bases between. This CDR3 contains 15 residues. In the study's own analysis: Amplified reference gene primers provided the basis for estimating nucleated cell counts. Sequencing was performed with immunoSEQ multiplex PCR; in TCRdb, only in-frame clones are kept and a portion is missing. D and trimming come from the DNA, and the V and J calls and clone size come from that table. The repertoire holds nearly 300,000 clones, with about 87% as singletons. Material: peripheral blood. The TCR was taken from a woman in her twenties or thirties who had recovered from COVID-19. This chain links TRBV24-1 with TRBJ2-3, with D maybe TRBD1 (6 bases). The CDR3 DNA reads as TGTGCCACCAGTGATCCGCGGACAGTTTCAGATACGCAGTATTTT. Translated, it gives CATSDPRTVSDTQYF.